This T cell receptor (beta chain) came from a study of T cells in Graves' hyperthyroidism and ophthalmopathy. Study results and caveats: In the analysis, a 13 V-J model separated ophthalmopathy from stable hyperthyroidism. Most expanded thyroid clonotypes above 0.001 recurred in blood. It was a median approximately 6 months before onset that the model predicted ophthalmopathy.

Between the trimmed V and J ends, which lost 0 bases and 4 bases, there was a span of 12 bases. The CDR3 extends over 15 amino acids. Per the germline V gene, CDR1 is KGHSH and CDR2 is LQKENI. Amplification of TCR beta CDR3 regions used RNA as the template. First-round RT-PCR targeting the TCR CDR3 was performed with the HTBI primer set. MiXCR was run by TCRdb on the multiplex PCR reads, yielding one entry per CDR3 protein. Altogether roughly 500,000 distinct CDR3 sequences are present, about 46% being singletons, with the ten largest covering about two fifths. A note on this clonotype: Its antigen remains unknown.

The TCR originated in an adult woman with Graves' disease, either hyperthyroidism or ophthalmopathy (not recorded which). Sequences were obtained from peripheral blood or thyroid tissue (not recorded which). J is TRBJ1-1 and V is TRBV18; D unresolved. The DNA for the CDR3 is TGTGCCAGCTCACCACCGAAGGGCGTGAGCACTGAAGCTTTCTTT. Translating it yields CASSPPKGVSTEAFF.